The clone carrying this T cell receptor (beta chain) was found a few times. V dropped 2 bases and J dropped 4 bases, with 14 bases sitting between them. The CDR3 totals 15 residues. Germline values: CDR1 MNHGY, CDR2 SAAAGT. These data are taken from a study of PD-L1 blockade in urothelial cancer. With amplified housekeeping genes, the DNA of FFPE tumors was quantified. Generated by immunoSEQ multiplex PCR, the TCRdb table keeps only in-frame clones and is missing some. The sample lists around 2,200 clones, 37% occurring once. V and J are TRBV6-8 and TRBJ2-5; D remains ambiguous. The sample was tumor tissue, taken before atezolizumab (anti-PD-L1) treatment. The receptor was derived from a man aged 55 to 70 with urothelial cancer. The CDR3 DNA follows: TGTGCCAGCAGTTACAAGGCCTTGGGGTCAGAGACCCAGTACTTC. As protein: CASSYKALGSETQYF.